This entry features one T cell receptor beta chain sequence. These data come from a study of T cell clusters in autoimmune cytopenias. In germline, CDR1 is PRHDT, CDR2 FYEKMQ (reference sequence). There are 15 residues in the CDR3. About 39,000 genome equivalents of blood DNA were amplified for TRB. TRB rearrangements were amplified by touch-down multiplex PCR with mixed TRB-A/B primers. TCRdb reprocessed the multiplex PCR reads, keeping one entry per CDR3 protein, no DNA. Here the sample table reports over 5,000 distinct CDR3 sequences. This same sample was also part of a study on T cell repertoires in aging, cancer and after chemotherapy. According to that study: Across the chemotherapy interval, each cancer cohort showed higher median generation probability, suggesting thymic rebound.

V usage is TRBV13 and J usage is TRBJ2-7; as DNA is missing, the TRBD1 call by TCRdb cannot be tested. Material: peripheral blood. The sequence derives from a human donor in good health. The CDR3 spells CASSSGGAPAGEQYF. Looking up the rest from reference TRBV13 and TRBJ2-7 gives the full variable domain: AAGVIQSPRHLIKEKRETATLKCYPIPRHDTVYWYQQGPGQDPQFLISFYEKMQSDKGSIPDRFSAQQFSDYHSELNMSSLELGDSALYFCASSSGGAPAGEQYFGPGTRLTVT.